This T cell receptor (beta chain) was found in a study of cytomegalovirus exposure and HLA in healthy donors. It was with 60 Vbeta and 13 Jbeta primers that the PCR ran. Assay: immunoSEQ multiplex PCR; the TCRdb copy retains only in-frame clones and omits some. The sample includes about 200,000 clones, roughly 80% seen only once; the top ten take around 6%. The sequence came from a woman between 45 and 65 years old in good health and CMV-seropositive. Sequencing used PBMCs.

This CDR3 reads CASTPSPGGQGPYEQYF. CDR3 DNA sequence: TGTGCCAGCACCCCTTCCCCGGGGGGACAGGGTCCTTACGAGCAGTACTTC. The chain has TRBV28 and TRBJ2-7; 9 nucleotides line up with TRBD1. Germline CDR1 MDHEN, CDR2 SYDVKM. V shed 7 bases and J 4 bases; nucleotides not matched to a gene: 17. The CDR3 consists of 17 residues.